Shown below are 24 T cell receptor beta chains from a single sample sequenced in a study of blood T cell repertoires in COVID-19. The protocol was immunoSEQ multiplex PCR, while the TCRdb copy is restricted to in-frame clones and leaves out a portion. Of around 230,000 clones in the sample, roughly 90% are singletons; the top ten hold under 13%. The sequenced sample consisted of PBMCs or T cells enriched from blood (not recorded which). The origin of the receptors is a man aged 18 to 29 with acute COVID-19.

The chain combines TRBV5-4 with TRBJ2-2; TRBD2 matches at 7 bases. This CDR3 spans 15 amino acids. Germline-derived CDR1 and CDR2 are SGHNT and YYREEE (reference sequence). The V and J ends lost 4 bases and 7 bases, in that order; junction bases with no gene match: 10. CDR3 DNA: TGTGCCAGCAGCCCGGTGGCGGGAGCGAACGGGGAGCTGTTTTTT. This encodes CASSPVAGANGELFF.

The genes are TRBV13 and TRBJ1-2; unclear D gene. The CDR3 is 14 residues long. V shed 0 bases and J shed 4 bases, with 9 bases lying between them. Germline loops: CDR1 PRHDT, CDR2 FYEKMQ (reference sequence). The CDR3 nucleotides are TGTGCCAGCAGCTTAGGCGAGGTACCCTATGGCTACACCTTC. This sequence encodes CASSLGEVPYGYTF.

The CDR3 sequence: CASSGVTGAGYEQYF. The CDR3 DNA reads TGTGCCAGCAGCGGGGTCACAGGGGCAGGCTACGAGCAGTACTTC. The chain couples TRBV28 to TRBJ2-7, with 7 bases aligning to TRBD1. V was pared by 6 bases and J by 3 bases, with 11 bases of the junction left unmatched. The germline CDR1 and CDR2 sequences are MDHEN and SYDVKM. This CDR3 has 15 amino acids. Full variable domain (remainder filled in from reference TRBV28 and TRBJ2-7): DVKVTQSSRYLVKRTGEKVFLECVQDMDHENMFWYRQDPGLGLRLIYFSYDVKMKEKGDIPEGYSVSREKKERFSLILESASTNQTSMYLCASSGVTGAGYEQYFGPGTRLTVT.

This clone was seen a single time. The CDR3 nucleotides are TGTGCCAGCAGCCCGGTCACCGGGGAGCTGTTTTTT. Translated: CASSPVTGELFF. The gene calls are TRBV7-2 and TRBJ2-2; D unresolved. Trimming removed 5 bases at V and 4 bases at J, with 5 bases between. CDR1 is SGHTA, CDR2 FQGNSA, per germline. The CDR3 loop spans 12 amino acids.

The chain joins TRBV6-5 to TRBJ1-1; 11 bases map to TRBD1. From germline, CDR1 is MNHEY and CDR2 SVGAGI. The CDR3 contains 14 residues. V was pared by 6 bases and J by 4 bases, with 4 bases of the junction left unmatched. Here the CDR3 DNA reads TGTGCCAGCAGGCGAGGACAGGGGGCCACTGAAGCTTTCTTT. Residues: CASRRGQGATEAFF.

The chain links TRBV7-6 to TRBJ1-6, with unresolved D. V was shortened by 2 bases and J by 7 bases, with 6 bases between the two germline ends. CDR1 and CDR2 from the germline V gene are SGHVS and FNYEAQ. The CDR3 has 13 residues. The CDR3 loop is CASSLSTNSPLHF. In DNA form, the CDR3 reads TGTGCCAGCAGCTTATCTACGAATTCACCCCTCCACTTT.

The chain has TRBV6-5 and TRBJ2-4; D is perhaps TRBD1 (6 bases). The CDR3 length is 14 residues. The V gene's germline CDR1 is MNHEY and CDR2 SVGAGI. V lost 2 bases and J 8 bases, leaving 13 bases between the germline ends. The CDR3: CASSYPRGADIQYF. Written as DNA, the CDR3 is TGTGCCAGCAGTTACCCCAGGGGAGCAGACATTCAGTACTTC.

The gene calls are TRBV19 and TRBJ2-2; D remains ambiguous. CDR1 and CDR2 (germline): LNHDA, SQIVND (reference sequence). This CDR3 is 16 amino acids long. The germline V and J ends were trimmed by 1 base and 4 bases, with 13 bases remaining between them. The CDR3, as DNA: TGTGCCAGTAGTATAGGCTCCCGGAGTGCCACCGGGGAGCTGTTTTTT. Its translation: CASSIGSRSATGELFF. Full variable domain (outside the CDR3, taken from reference TRBV19 and TRBJ2-2): DGGITQSPKYLFRKEGQNVTLSCEQNLNHDAMYWYRQDPGQGLRLIYYSQIVNDFQKGDIAEGYSVSREKKESFPLTVTSAQKNPTAFYLCASSIGSRSATGELFFGEGSRLTVL.

V is TRBV5-1 and J is TRBJ2-2; TRBD1 is a possible D gene (6 bases). V was shortened by 1 base and J by 6 bases, with 10 bases between the two germline ends. The CDR3 totals 14 residues. Germline values: CDR1 SGHRS, CDR2 YFSETQ. The DNA of the CDR3 is TGCGCCAGCAGCTTGAGGGGGAGCGCCGGGGAGCTGTTTTTT. It specifies CASSLRGSAGELFF.

The gene calls are TRBV24-1 and TRBJ2-1, with unresolved D. Germline V gene data show CDR1 as KGHDR and CDR2 as SFDVKD. This CDR3 comprises 13 residues. V was shortened by 4 bases and J by 4 bases, with 7 bases between the two germline ends. The CDR3: CATSEVSYNEQFF. The CDR3, as DNA: TGTGCCACCAGTGAGGTTAGTTACAATGAGCAGTTCTTC.

The table lists this clone with a few counts. This chain links TRBV5-4 with TRBJ1-1, with 8 bases identical to TRBD1. Germline V gives CDR1 SGHNT, CDR2 YYREEE (reference sequence). The CDR3 length is 15 residues. V was pared by 4 bases and J by 1 base, with 6 bases of the junction left unmatched. CDR3 in DNA: TGTGCCAGCAGCGTACAGGGGGACTGGAACACTGAAGCTTTCTTT. As protein: CASSVQGDWNTEAFF.

The chain combines TRBV9 with TRBJ2-2; D unresolved. The CDR3 spans 12 residues. Germline CDR1 SGDLS, CDR2 YYNGEE. Trimming shortened V by 2 bases and J by 3 bases, and 2 bases separated the two germline ends. CDR3 amino acids: CASSVDTGELFF. The CDR3 coding sequence is TGTGCCAGCAGCGTCGACACCGGGGAGCTGTTTTTT.

The chain combines TRBV24-1 with TRBJ2-7, with 8 bases lining up with TRBD1. V lost 2 bases, J lost 0 bases, and 8 bases stayed unmatched. The germline CDR1 and CDR2 sequences are KGHDR and SFDVKD. This CDR3 comprises 17 residues. The chain's CDR3 is CATSDSRGTGGSYEQYF. CDR3 DNA: TGTGCCACCAGTGATTCTCGGGGTACAGGGGGCTCCTACGAGCAGTACTTC.

V is TRBV4-3 and J is TRBJ2-7, with D perhaps TRBD2 (5 bases). This CDR3 has 16 amino acids. Between the trimmed V and J ends, which lost 4 bases and 3 bases, there was a span of 19 bases. Germline values: CDR1 LGHNA, CDR2 YSLEER. In DNA form, the CDR3 reads TGCGCCAGCAGCCCAAGCGGAAGGACGGTTCTCTACGAGCAGTACTTC. Amino acids: CASSPSGRTVLYEQYF.

V is TRBV10-3 and J is TRBJ1-5; maybe TRBD1 (6 bases). The V end lost 3 bases, the J end lost 4 bases, and 13 bases lay between the germline ends. CDR1 and CDR2 (germline): ENHRY, SYGVKD. This CDR3 is 15 amino acids long. DNA for the CDR3: TGTGCCATCAGTGAATTAGGGGGTCTTAATCAGCCCCAGCATTTT. It encodes CAISELGGLNQPQHF.

The chain is built from TRBV4-1 and TRBJ1-5; possibly TRBD1 for D (6 bases). This CDR3 region has 16 residues. The germline V and J ends were trimmed by 2 bases and 6 bases, with 17 bases remaining between them. CDR1 is MGHRA, CDR2 YSYEKL, per germline. CDR3 in DNA: TGCGCCAGCAGCCAACCGTGGCAGGGAGGGGGTCAGCCCCAGCATTTT. It codes for CASSQPWQGGGQPQHF.

This chain joins TRBV28 and TRBJ2-3; TRBD2 agrees at 9 bases. V gave up 6 bases and J gave up 14 bases; unmatched junction bases: 18. CDR1 and CDR2 (germline): MDHEN, SYDVKM. The CDR3 loop spans 15 amino acids. CDR3 in amino acids: CASSPTSGLASGWYF. Written as DNA, the CDR3 is TGTGCCAGCAGCCCGACTAGCGGTCTTGCTTCTGGTTGGTATTTT.

CDR3 sequence reads: CATSDSSTRRGTEAFF. The DNA for the CDR3 is TGTGCCACCAGTGATTCCTCGACACGGAGGGGCACTGAAGCTTTCTTT. The chain employs TRBV24-1 and TRBJ1-1; the D gene is possibly TRBD1 (5 bases). The CDR3 is made up of 16 amino acids. Trimming removed 2 bases from V and 4 bases from J, with 16 bases in between. Germline values: CDR1 KGHDR, CDR2 SFDVKD.

The J gene is TRBJ2-2, the V gene TRBV21-1; TRBD2, the D gene given by the table, was not confirmed from the DNA. TRBV21-1 is a pseudogene segment. The CDR3 is 13 amino acids. This CDR3 is CATPLFTAGELFF. In DNA, the CDR3 is TGTGCCACCCCATTATTCACTGCCGGGGAGCTGTTTTTT.

The chain has TRBV14 and TRBJ2-7; 9 nucleotides match TRBD2. Germline assignment: CDR1 SGHDN and CDR2 FVKESK. V gave up 0 bases and J gave up 6 bases; unmatched junction bases: 6. The CDR3 loop spans 15 amino acids. CDR3 in amino acids: CASSQESGRTSEQYF. CDR3 nucleotide sequence: TGTGCCAGCAGCCAAGAGAGCGGGAGGACTAGCGAGCAGTACTTC.

V usage is TRBV4-1 and J usage is TRBJ1-2; TRBD1 matches at 9 bases. Losses at the gene ends were 1 base for V and 1 base for J; bases not matched to a gene: 10. Germline CDR1 and CDR2: MGHRA and YSYEKL. The CDR3 loop spans 18 amino acids. The CDR3 here is CASSQADLNRGRNYGYTF. In DNA form, the CDR3 reads TGCGCCAGCAGCCAAGCCGACCTAAACAGGGGGCGTAACTATGGCTACACCTTC.

V is TRBV6-1 and J is TRBJ1-5, with a tentative D call TRBD1 (6 bases). The CDR3 is 18 amino acids. Germline V gene data show CDR1 as MNHNS and CDR2 as SASEGT. V dropped 3 bases and J dropped 0 bases, with 18 bases sitting between them. CDR3 sequence reads: CASSEGGGNWYSNQPQHF. CDR3 coding DNA: TGTGCCAGCAGTGAGGGTGGGGGCAATTGGTATAGCAATCAGCCCCAGCATTTT.

This chain links TRBV9 with TRBJ2-7; TRBD2 agrees at 11 bases. The J segment lost 3 bases and the V segment lost 3 bases, leaving 5 bases of the junction unmatched. The CDR3 is 15 residues long. Germline V gene data show CDR1 as SGDLS and CDR2 as YYNGEE. The CDR3: CASSAPGTSGYEQYF. The DNA of the CDR3 is TGTGCCAGCAGCGCGCCAGGGACTAGCGGCTACGAGCAGTACTTC. The full variable domain, in which reference TRBV9 and TRBJ2-7 provide the parts outside the CDR3, is DSGVTQTPKHLITATGQRVTLRCSPRSGDLSVYWYQQSLDQGLQFLIQYYNGEERAKGNILERFSAQQFPDLHSELNLSSLELGDSALYFCASSAPGTSGYEQYFGPGTRLTVT.

CDR3 loop: CASSFWANYNEQFF. As DNA, the CDR3 is TGTGCCAGCAGCTTTTGGGCTAACTACAATGAGCAGTTCTTC. The chain recombines TRBV5-6 with TRBJ2-1; D call uncertain. CDR1 SGHDT and CDR2 YYEEEE come from the germline V gene. Trimming removed 2 bases at V and 3 bases at J, with 9 bases between. The CDR3 has 14 amino acids.